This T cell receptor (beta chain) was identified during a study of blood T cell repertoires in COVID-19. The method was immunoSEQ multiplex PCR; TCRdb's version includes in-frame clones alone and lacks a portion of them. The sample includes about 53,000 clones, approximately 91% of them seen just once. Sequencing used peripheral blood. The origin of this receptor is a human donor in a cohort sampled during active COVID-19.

CDR3 sequence reads: CASSLDVGQPYNEQFF. CDR3 in DNA: TGTGCCAGCAGCCTTGACGTGGGACAGCCCTACAATGAGCAGTTCTTC. The chain is built from TRBV5-4 and TRBJ2-1, with 7 positions matching TRBD1. The CDR3 loop spans 16 amino acids. The germline V gene has CDR1 SGHNT and CDR2 YYREEE (reference sequence). V gave up 4 bases and J gave up 2 bases; unmatched junction bases: 9.